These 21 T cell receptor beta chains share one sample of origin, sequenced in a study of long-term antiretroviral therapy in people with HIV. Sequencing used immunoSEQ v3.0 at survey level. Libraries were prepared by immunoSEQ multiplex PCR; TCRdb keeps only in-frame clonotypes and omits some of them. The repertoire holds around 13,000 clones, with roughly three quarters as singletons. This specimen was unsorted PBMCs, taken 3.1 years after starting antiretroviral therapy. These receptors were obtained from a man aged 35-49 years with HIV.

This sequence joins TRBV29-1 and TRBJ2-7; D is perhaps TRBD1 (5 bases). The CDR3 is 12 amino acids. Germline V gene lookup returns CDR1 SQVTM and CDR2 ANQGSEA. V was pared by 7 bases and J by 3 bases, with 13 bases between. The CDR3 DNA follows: TGCAGCGGGACAACAGAGAGCTACGAGCAGTACTTC. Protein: CSGTTESYEQYF.

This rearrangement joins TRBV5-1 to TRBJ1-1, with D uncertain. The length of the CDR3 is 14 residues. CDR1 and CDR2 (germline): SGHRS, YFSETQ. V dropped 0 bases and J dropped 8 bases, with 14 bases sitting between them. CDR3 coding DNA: TGCGCCAGCAGCTTGGCCGGCACGCTAAGAGAAGCTTTCTTT. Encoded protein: CASSLAGTLREAFF.

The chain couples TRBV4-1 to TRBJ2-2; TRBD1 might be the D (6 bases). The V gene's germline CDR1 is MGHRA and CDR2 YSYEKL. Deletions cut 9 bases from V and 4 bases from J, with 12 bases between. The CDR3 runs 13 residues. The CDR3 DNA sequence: TGCGCCAGTACAGGGTTAGGCACCGGGGAGCTGTTTTTT. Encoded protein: CASTGLGTGELFF.

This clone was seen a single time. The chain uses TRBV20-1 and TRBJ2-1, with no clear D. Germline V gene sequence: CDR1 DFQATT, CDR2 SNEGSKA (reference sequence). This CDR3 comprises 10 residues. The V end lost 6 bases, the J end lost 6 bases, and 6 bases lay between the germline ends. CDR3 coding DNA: TGCAGTGCGGTGGGCAATGAGCAGTTCTTC. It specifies CSAVGNEQFF.

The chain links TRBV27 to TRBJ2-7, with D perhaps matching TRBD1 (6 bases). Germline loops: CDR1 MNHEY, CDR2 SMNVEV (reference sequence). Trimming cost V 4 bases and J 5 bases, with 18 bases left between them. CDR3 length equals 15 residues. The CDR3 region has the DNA TGTGCCAGCAGTTCAAGCGTTGGGGGCATGGACGAGCAGTACTTC. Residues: CASSSSVGGMDEQYF.

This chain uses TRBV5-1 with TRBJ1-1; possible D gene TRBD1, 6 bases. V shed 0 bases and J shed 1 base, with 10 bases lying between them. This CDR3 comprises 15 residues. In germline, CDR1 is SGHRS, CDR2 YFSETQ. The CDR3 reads CASSLGTVQNTEAFF. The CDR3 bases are TGCGCCAGCAGCTTGGGGACAGTGCAGAACACTGAAGCTTTCTTT. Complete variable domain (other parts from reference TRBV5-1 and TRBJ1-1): KAGVTQTPRYLIKTRGQQVTLSCSPISGHRSVSWYQQTPGQGLQFLFEYFSETQRNKGNFPGRFSGRQFSNSRSEMNVSTLELGDSALYLCASSLGTVQNTEAFFGQGTRLTVV.

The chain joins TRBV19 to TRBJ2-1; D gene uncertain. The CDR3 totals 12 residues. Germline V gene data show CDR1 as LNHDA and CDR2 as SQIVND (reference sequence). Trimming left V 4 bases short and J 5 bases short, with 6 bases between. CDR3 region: CASSRSDNEQFF. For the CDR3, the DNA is TGTGCCAGTAGTAGATCAGACAATGAGCAGTTCTTC.

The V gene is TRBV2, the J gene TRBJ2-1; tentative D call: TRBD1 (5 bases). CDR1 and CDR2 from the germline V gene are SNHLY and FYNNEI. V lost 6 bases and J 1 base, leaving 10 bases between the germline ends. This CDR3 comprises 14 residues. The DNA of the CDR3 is TGTGCCAGCAGCCCAGGGCGATCCTACAATGAGCAGTTCTTC. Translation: CASSPGRSYNEQFF.

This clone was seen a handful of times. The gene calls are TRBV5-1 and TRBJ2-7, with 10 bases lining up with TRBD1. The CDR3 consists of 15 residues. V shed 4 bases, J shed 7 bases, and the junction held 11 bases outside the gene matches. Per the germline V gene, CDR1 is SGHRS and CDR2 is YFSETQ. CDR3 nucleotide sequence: TGCGCCAGCAGCCACGCCGGGACAGGGGATGAAGAGCAGTACTTC. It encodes CASSHAGTGDEEQYF.

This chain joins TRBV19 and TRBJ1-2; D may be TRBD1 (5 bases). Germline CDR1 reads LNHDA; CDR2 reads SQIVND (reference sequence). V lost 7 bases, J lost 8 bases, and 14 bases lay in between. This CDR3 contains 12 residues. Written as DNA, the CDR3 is TGTGCCAGTACCGCGGGAGGGGAAGGCTACACCTTC. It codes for CASTAGGEGYTF.

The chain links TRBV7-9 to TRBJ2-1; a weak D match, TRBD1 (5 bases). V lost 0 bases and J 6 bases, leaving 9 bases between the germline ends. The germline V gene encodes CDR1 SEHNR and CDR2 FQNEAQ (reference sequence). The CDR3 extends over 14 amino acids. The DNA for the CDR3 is TGTGCCAGCAGCTTAGCGGCAAGGGGCAATGAGCAGTTCTTC. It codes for CASSLAARGNEQFF.

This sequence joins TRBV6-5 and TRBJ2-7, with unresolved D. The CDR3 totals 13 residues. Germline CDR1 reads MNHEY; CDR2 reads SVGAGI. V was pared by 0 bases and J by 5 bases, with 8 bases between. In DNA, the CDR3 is TGTGCCAGCAGTTACTCGCCAGGAGACGAGCAGTACTTC. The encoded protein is CASSYSPGDEQYF.

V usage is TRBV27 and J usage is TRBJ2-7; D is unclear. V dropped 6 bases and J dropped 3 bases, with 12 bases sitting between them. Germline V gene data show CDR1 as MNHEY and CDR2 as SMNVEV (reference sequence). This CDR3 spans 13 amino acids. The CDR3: CASSQGFLYEQYF. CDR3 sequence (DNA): TGTGCCAGCAGCCAAGGTTTCCTCTACGAGCAGTACTTC.

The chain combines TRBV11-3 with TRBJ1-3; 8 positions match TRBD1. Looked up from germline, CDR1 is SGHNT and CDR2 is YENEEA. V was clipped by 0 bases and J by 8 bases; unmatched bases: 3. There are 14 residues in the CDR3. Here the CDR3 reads CASSLEGQAHTIYF. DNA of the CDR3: TGTGCCAGCAGCTTAGAGGGACAGGCACACACCATATATTTT.

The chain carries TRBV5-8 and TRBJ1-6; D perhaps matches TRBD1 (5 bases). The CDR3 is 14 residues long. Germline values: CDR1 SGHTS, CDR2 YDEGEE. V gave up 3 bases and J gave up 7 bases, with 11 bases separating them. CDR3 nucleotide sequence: TGTGCCAGCAGCTGGGACGGTGCAAATTCACCCCTCCACTTT. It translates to CASSWDGANSPLHF. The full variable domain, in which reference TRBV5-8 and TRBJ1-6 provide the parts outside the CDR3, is EAGVTQSPTHLIKTRGQQATLRCSPISGHTSVYWYQQALGLGLQFLLWYDEGEERNRGNFPPRFSGRQFPNYSSELNVNALELEDSALYLCASSWDGANSPLHFGNGTRLTVT.

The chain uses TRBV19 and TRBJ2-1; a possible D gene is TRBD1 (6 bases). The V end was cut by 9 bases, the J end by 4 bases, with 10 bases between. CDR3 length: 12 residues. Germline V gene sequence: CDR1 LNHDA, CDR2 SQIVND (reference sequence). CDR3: CASRDTYNEQFF. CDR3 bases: TGTGCCAGCCGGGACACTTACAATGAGCAGTTCTTC.

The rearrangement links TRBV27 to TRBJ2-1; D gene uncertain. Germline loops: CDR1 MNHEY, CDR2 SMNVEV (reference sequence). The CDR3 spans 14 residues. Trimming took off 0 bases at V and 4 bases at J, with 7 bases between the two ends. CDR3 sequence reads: CASSLSQTYNEQFF. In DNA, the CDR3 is TGTGCCAGCAGTTTATCACAAACGTACAATGAGCAGTTCTTC.

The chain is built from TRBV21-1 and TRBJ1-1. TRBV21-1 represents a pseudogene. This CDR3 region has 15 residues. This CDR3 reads CASSKGPSRNTEAFF. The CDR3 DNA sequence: TGTGCCAGCAGCAAAGGGCCTAGTCGGAACACTGAAGCTTTCTTT.

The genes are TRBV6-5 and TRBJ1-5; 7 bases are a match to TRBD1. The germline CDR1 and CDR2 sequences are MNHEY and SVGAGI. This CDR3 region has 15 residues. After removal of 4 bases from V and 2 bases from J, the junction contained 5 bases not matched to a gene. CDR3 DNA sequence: TGTGCCAGCAGTTTGACAGGGAAGGGCAATCAGCCCCAGCATTTT. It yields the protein CASSLTGKGNQPQHF.

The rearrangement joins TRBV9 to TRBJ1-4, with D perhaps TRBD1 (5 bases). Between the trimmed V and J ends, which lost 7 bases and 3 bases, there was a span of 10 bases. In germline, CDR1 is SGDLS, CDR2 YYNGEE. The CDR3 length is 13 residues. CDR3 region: CASSGASNEKLFF. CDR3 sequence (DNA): TGTGCCAGCTCCGGGGCATCTAATGAAAAACTGTTTTTT.

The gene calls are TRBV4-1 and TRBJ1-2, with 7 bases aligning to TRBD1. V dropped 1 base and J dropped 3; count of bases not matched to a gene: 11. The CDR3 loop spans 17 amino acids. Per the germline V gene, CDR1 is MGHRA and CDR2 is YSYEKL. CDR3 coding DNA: TGCGCCAGCAGCCAAGCCCGGTCGGAGGGGGCGTACTATGGCTACACCTTC. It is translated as CASSQARSEGAYYGYTF.